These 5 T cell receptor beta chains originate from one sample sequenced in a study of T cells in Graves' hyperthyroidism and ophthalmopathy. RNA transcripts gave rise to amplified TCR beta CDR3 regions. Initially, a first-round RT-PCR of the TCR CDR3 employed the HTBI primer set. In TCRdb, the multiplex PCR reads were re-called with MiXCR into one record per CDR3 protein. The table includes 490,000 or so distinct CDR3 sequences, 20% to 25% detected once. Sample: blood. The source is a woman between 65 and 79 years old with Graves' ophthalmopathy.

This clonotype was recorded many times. CDR3 residues: CASSPNGAARSYEQYF. The CDR3 nucleotides read TGTGCCAGCAGCCCCAACGGGGCCGCGCGCTCCTACGAGCAGTACTTC. The V gene is TRBV3-1, the J gene TRBJ2-7; D assignment may be TRBD1 or TRBD2 (5 bases each). V lost 4 bases to trimming and J lost 0 bases, with 16 bases between them. The germline V gene encodes CDR1 LGHDT and CDR2 YNNKEL (reference sequence). The CDR3 has 16 residues.

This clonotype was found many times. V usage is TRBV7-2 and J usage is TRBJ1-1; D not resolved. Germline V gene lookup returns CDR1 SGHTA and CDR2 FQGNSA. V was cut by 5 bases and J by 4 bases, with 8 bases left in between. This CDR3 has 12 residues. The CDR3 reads CASSPRSTEAFF. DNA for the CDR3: TGTGCCAGCAGCCCCCGGAGCACTGAAGCTTTCTTT.

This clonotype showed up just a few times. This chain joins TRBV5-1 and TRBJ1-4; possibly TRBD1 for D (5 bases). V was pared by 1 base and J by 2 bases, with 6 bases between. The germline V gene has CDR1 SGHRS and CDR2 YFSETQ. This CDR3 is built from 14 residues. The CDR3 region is CASSLKGTNEKLFF. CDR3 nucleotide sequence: TGCGCCAGCAGCTTGAAGGGGACTAATGAAAAACTGTTTTTT.

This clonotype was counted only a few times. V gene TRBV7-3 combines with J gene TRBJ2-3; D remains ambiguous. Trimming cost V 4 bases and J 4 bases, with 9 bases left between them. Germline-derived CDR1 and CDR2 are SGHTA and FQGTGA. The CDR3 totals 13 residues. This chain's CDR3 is CASSSHMADTQYF. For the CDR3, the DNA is TGTGCCAGCAGCTCCCATATGGCAGATACGCAGTATTTT.

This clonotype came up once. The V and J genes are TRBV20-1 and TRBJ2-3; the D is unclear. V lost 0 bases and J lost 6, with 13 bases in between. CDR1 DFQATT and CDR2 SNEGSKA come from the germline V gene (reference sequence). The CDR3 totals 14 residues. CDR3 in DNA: TGCAGTGCTAGAGACGGCCACAGCATCGATACGCAGTATTTT. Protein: CSARDGHSIDTQYF.